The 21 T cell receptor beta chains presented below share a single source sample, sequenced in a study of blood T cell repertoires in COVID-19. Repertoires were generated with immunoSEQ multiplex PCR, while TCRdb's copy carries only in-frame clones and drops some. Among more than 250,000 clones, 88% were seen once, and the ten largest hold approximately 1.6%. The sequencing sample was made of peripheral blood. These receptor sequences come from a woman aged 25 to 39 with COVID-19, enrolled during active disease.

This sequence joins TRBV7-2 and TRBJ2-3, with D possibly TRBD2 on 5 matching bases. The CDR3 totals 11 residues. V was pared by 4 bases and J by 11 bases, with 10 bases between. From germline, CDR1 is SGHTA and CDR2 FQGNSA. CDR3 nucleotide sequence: TGTGCCAGCAGCTCCCCCGGGGTGCAGTATTTT. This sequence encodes CASSSPGVQYF.

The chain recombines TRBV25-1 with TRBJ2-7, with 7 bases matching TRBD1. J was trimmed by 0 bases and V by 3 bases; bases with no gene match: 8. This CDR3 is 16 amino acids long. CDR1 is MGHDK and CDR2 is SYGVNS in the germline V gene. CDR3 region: CASSDRDRENSYEQYV. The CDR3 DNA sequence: TGTGCCAGCAGTGACCGAGACAGGGAAAACTCCTACGAGCAGTACGTC.

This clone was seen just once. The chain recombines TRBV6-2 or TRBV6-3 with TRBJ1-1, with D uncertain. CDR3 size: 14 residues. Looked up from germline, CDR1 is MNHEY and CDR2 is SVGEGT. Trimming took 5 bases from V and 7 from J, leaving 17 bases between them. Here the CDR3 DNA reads TGTGCCAGCAGTCCGGGTCTTAAAGTCGGTGAAGCTTTCTTT. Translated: CASSPGLKVGEAFF.

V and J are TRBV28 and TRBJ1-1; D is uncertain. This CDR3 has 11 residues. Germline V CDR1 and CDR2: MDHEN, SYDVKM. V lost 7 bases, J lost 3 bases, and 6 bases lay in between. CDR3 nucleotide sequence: TGTGCCAGCAAATCGGACACTGAAGCTTTCTTT. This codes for CASKSDTEAFF. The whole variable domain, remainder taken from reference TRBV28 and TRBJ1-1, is DVKVTQSSRYLVKRTGEKVFLECVQDMDHENMFWYRQDPGLGLRLIYFSYDVKMKEKGDIPEGYSVSREKKERFSLILESASTNQTSMYLCASKSDTEAFFGQGTRLTVV.

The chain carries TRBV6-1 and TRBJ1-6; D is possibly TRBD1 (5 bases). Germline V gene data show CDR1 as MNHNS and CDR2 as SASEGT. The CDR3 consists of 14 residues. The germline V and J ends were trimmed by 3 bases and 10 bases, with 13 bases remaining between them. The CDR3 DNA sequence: TGTGCCAGCAGTGACAGGGAGGTCTGGTCACCCCTCCACTTT. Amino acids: CASSDREVWSPLHF.

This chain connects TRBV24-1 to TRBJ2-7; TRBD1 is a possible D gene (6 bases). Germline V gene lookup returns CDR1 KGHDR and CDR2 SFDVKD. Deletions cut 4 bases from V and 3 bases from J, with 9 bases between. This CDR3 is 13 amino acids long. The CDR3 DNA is TGTGCCACCAGTGAGGGGGCAAACTACGAGCAGTACTTC. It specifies CATSEGANYEQYF.

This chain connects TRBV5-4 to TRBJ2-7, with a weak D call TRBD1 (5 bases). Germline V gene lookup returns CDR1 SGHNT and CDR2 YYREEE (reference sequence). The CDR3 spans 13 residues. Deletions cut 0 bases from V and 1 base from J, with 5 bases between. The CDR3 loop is CASSLEGSYEQYV. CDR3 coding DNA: TGTGCCAGCAGCTTGGAGGGGTCCTACGAGCAGTACGTC.

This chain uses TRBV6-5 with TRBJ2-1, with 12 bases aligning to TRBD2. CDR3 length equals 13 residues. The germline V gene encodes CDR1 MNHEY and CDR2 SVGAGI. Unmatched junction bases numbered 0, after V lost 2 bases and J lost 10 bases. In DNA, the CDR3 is TGTGCCAGCAGTTACACTAGCGGGGGGGAGCAGTTCTTC. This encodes CASSYTSGGEQFF.

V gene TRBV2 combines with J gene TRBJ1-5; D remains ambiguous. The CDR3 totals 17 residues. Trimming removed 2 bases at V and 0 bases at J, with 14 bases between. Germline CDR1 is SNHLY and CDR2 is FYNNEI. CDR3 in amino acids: CASSEQYSHNSNQPQHF. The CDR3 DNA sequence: TGTGCCAGCAGTGAACAGTACAGCCACAATAGCAATCAGCCCCAGCATTTT.

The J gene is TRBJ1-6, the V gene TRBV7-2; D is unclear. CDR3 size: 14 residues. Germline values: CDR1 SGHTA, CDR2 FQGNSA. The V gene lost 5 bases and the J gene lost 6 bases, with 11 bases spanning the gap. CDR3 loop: CASSTRSANSPLHF. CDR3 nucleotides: TGTGCCAGCAGCACCCGCAGCGCTAATTCACCCCTCCACTTT.

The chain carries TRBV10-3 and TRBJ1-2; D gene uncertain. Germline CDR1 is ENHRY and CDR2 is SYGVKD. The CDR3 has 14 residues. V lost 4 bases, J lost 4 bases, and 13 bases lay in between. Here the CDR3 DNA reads TGTGCCATCAGTGCCCCAGACATAGGCTATGGCTACACCTTC. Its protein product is CAISAPDIGYGYTF.

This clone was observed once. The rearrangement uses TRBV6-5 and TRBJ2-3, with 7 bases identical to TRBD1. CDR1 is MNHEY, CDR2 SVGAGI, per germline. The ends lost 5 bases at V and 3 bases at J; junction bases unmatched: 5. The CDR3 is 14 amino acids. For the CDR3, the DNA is TGTGCCAGCAGTCTTCGACAGGGAACAGATACGCAGTATTTT. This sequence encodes CASSLRQGTDTQYF.

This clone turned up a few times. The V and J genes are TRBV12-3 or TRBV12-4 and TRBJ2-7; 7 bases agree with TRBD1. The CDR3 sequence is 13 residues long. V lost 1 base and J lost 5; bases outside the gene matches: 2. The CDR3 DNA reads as TGTGCCAGCAGTTTAGAGGGGGCCAACGAGCAGTACTTC. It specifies CASSLEGANEQYF.

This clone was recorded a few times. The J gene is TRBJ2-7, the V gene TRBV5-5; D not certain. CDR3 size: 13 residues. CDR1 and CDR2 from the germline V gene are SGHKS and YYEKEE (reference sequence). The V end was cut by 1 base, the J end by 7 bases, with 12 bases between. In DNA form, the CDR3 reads TGTGCCAGCAGCTTGTCGGAGCGTGGGGAGCAGTACGTC. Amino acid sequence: CASSLSERGEQYV.

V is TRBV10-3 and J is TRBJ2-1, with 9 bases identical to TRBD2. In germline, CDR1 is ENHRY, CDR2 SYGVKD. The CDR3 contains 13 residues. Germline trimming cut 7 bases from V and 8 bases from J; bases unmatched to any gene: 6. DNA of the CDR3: TGTGCCATCAAAGCGGGGGGCAGGGATGAGCAGTTCTTC. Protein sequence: CAIKAGGRDEQFF.

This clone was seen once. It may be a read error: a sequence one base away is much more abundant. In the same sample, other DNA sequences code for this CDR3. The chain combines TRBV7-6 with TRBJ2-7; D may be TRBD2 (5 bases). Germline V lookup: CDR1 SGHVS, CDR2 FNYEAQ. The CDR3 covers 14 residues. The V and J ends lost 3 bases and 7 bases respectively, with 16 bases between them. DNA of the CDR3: TGTGCCAGCAGCTTCGAGGGCGGGCGGTATGAGCAGTACTTC. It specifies CASSFEGGRYEQYF.

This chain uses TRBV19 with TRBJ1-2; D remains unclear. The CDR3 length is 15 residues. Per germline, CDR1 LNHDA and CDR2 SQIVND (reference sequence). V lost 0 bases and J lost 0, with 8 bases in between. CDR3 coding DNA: TGTGCCAGTAGTATAGATACAGTAGCTAACTATGGCTACACCTTC. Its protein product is CASSIDTVANYGYTF.

The CDR3 here is CASSLTGAVSTEAFF. DNA for the CDR3: TGTGCCAGCAGCCTTACAGGGGCTGTATCCACTGAAGCTTTCTTT. This chain connects TRBV11-2 to TRBJ1-1; 7 bases line up with TRBD1. This CDR3 is built from 15 residues. Germline V CDR1 and CDR2: SGHAT, FQNNGV. Losses at the gene ends were 5 bases for V and 4 bases for J; bases not matched to a gene: 10.

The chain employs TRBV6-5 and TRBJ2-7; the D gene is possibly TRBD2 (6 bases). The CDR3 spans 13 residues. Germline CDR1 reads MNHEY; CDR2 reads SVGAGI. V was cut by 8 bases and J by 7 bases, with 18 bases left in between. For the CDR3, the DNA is TGTGCCAGCTGTTTCGTCGGAGGGAGGGAGCAGTACTTC. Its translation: CASCFVGGREQYF.

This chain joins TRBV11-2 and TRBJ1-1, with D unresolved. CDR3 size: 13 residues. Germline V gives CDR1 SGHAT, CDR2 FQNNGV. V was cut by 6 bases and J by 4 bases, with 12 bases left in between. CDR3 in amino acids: CASRNGGGTEAFF. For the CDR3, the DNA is TGTGCCAGCAGAAACGGAGGTGGCACTGAAGCTTTCTTT.

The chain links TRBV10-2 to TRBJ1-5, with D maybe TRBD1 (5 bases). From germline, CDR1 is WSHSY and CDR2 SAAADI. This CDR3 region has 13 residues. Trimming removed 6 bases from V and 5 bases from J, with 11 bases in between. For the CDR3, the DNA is TGCGCCAGCAGCGGTCAGGGTGATCAGCCCCAGCATTTT. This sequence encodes CASSGQGDQPQHF.